The 2 T cell receptor beta chains presented below share a single source sample, sequenced in a study of cytomegalovirus exposure and HLA in healthy donors. Both 60 Vbeta primers and 13 Jbeta primers went into the PCR. TCRdb's copy holds only in-frame clones and misses some; the assay was immunoSEQ multiplex PCR. The sample has 100,000 to 150,000 clones, roughly four fifths seen once. The sample comprised PBMCs. The receptor source for this set is a girl aged 2-9 years in good health and CMV-seronegative.

The V gene is TRBV4-1, the J gene TRBJ2-1; 9 nucleotides align to TRBD1. The V gene's germline CDR1 is MGHRA and CDR2 YSYEKL. V was clipped by 6 bases and J by 6 bases; unmatched bases: 12. The CDR3 runs to 16 residues. The CDR3 sequence: CASSPRRDRVVNEQFF. Here the CDR3 DNA reads TGCGCCAGCAGTCCCCGCCGGGACAGGGTTGTCAATGAGCAGTTCTTC.

This chain connects TRBV11-2 to TRBJ2-7, with D perhaps matching TRBD2 (5 bases). The CDR3 is 15 residues long. The germline V gene encodes CDR1 SGHAT and CDR2 FQNNGV. Trimming took 2 bases from V and 3 from J, leaving 14 bases between them. The CDR3 bases are TGTGCCAGCAGCTTATTGTCAGCTGGACTCTACGAGCAGTACTTC. It encodes CASSLLSAGLYEQYF.